This entry concerns a single TCR beta chain. The data belong to a study of blood T cell repertoires in COVID-19. In the study overall: Both acute and convalescent COVID-19 samples were obtained from the United States, Italy and Spain. The cDNA or gDNA used as material had been derived from T cells, B-cell-depleted T cells, or PBMCs.

Under the authors' procedure: Reference gene primer amplification gave nucleated cell count estimates. Measured with immunoSEQ multiplex PCR; TCRdb has only the in-frame clones, and not every one. That table is the source of V, J and clone size, and D and trimming were worked out from the DNA. There are about 200,000 clones in the sample; roughly 90% occur only once, and approximately 5.6% lies in the top ten. This sequence originates from a woman between 40 and 55 years old who had recovered from COVID-19. The sample comprised peripheral blood.

The CDR3 sequence is CASSYSGTGRYGYTF. Written as DNA, the CDR3 is TGTGCCAGCAGTTACTCGGGTACAGGAAGATATGGCTACACCTTC. The genes are TRBV6-7 and TRBJ1-2; D perhaps matches TRBD1 (5 bases). TRBV6-7 carries the ORF label, with uncertain function. The CDR3 is made up of 15 amino acids. The V gene lost 0 bases and the J gene lost 5 bases, with 13 bases spanning the gap.